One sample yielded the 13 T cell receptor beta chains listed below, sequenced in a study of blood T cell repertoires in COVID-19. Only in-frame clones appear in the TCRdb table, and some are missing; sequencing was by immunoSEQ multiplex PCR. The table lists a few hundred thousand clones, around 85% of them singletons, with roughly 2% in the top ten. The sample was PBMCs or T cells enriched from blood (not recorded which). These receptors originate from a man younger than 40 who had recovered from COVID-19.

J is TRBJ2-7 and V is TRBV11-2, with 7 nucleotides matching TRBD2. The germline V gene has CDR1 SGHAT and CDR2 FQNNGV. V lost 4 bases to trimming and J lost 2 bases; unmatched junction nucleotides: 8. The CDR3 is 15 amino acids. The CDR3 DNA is TGTGCCAGCAGCTACAGCGGACGGGGGGCCTACGAGCAGTACTTC. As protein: CASSYSGRGAYEQYF.

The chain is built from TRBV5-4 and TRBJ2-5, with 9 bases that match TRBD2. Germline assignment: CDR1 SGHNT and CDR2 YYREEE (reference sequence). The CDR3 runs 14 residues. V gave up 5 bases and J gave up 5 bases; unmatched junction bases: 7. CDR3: CASRASRGGETQYF. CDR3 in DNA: TGTGCCAGCAGGGCCTCGCGGGGGGGTGAGACCCAGTACTTC.

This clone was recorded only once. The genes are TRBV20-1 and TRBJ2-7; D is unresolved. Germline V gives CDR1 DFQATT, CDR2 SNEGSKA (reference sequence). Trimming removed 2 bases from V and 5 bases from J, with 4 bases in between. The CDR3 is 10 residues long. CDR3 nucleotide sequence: TGCAGTGCTAGAACTAACGAGCAGTACTTC. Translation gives CSARTNEQYF.

The CDR3 here is CASSTRTGGDTQYF. The CDR3 DNA reads as TGTGCCAGCAGCACTCGGACAGGGGGAGATACGCAGTATTTT. The chain links TRBV5-8 to TRBJ2-3, with 10 bases identical to TRBD1. Trimming at V came to 4 bases and at J to 5 bases, leaving 4 bases not matched to a gene. The CDR3 runs to 14 residues. CDR1 is SGHTS, CDR2 YDEGEE, per germline.

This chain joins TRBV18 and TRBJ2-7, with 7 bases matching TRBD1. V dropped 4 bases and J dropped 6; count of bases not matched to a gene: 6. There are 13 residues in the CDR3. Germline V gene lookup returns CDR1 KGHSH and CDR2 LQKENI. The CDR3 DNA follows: TGTGCCAGCTCACTGAACAGGGGCGGCGAGCAGTACTTC. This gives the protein CASSLNRGGEQYF.

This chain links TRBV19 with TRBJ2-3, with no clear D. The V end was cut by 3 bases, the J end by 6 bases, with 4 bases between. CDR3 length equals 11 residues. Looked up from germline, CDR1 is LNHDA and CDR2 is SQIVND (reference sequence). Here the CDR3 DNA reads TGTGCCAGTAGTATCCTCGATACGCAGTATTTT. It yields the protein CASSILDTQYF.

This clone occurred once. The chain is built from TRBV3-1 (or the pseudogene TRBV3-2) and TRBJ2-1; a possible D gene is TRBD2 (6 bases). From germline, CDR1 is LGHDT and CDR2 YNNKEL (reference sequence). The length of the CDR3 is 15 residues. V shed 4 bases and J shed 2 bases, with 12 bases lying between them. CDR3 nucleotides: TGTGCCAGCAGCCTCCGGGACTCCGCCTACAATGAGCAGTTCTTC. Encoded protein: CASSLRDSAYNEQFF.

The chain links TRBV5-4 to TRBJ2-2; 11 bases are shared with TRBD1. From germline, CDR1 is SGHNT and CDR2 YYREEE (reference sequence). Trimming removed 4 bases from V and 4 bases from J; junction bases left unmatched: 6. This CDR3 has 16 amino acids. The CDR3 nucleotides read TGTGCCAGCAGCCGAGGACAGGGGGCTGCCACCGGGGAGCTGTTTTTT. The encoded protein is CASSRGQGAATGELFF.

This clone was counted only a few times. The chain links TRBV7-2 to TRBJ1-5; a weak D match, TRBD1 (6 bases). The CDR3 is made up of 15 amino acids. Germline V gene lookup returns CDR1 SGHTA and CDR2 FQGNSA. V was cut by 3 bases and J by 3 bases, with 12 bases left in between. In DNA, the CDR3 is TGTGCCAGCAGCTTCGCCGACAGGCTCAATCAGCCCCAGCATTTT. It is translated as CASSFADRLNQPQHF.

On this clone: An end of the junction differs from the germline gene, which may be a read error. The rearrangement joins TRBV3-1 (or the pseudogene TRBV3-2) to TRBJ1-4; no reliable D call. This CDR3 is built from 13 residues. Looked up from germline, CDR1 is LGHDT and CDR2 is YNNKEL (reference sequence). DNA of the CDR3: TGTGCCAGCAGCCAAGACACCAGAGGCCTACGGCTTTTT. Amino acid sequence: CASSQDTRGLRLF.

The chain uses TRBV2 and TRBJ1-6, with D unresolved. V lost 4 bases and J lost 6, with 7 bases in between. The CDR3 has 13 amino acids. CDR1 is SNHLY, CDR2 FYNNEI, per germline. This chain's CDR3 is CASSARINSPLHF. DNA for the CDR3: TGTGCCAGCAGTGCGAGGATTAATTCACCCCTCCACTTT. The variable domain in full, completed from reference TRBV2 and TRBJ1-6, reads EPEVTQTPSHQVTQMGQEVILRCVPISNHLYFYWYRQILGQKVEFLVSFYNNEISEKSEIFDDQFSVERPDGSNFTLKIRSTKLEDSAMYFCASSARINSPLHFGNGTRLTVT.

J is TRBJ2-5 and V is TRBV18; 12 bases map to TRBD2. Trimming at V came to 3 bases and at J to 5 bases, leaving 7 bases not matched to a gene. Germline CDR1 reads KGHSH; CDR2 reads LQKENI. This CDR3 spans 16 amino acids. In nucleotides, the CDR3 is TGTGCCAGCTCACCCAGGACTAGCGGGGCGGCGGAGACCCAGTACTTC. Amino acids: CASSPRTSGAAETQYF. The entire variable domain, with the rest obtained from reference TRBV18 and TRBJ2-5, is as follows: NAGVMQNPRHLVRRRGQEARLRCSPMKGHSHVYWYRQLPEEGLKFMVYLQKENIIDESGMPKERFSAEFPKEGPSILRIQQVVRGDSAAYFCASSPRTSGAAETQYFGPGTRLLVL.

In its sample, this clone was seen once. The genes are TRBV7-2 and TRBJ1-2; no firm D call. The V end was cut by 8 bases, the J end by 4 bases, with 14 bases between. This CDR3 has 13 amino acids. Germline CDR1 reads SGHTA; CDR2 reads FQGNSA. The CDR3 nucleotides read TGTGCCAGCCGCCCGGCGGCTTTCTATGGCTACACCTTC. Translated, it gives CASRPAAFYGYTF. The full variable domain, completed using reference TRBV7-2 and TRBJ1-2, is GAGVSQSPSNKVTEKGKDVELRCDPISGHTALYWYRQSLGQGLEFLIYFQGNSAPDKSGLPSDRFSAERTGGSVSTLTIQRTQQEDSAVYLCASRPAAFYGYTFGSGTRLTVV.